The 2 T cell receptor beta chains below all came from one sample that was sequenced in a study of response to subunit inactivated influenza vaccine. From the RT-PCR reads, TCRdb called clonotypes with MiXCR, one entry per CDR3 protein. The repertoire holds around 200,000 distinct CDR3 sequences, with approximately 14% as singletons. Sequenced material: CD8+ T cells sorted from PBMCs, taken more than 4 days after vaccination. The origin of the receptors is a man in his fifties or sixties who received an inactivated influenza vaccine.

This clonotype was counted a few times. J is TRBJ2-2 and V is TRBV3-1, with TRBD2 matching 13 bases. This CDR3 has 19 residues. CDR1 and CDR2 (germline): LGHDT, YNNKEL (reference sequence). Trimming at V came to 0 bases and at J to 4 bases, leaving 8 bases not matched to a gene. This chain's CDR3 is CASSQDVLAGGPITGELFF. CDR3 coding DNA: TGTGCCAGCAGCCAAGATGTACTAGCGGGGGGGCCTATCACCGGGGAGCTGTTTTTT.

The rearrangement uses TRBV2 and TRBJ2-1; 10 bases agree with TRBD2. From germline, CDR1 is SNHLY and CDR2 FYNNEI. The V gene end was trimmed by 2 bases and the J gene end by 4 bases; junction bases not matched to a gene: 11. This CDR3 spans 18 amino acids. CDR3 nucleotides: TGTGCCAGCAGTGAACCACTCTATACTAGCGGGGAATACAATGAGCAGTTCTTC. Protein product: CASSEPLYTSGEYNEQFF.